This TCR beta chain was captured by sequencing in a study of T-cell memory formation after mild COVID-19 (dated by TCRdb to about 2021). Broadly, across the study: TCR sequence clusters from the two donors were found to be largely donor specific. In a couple of donors, T-cell clones that expanded and contracted after mild COVID-19 were followed by sequencing TCRalpha and TCRbeta repertoires longitudinally. The cohort comprised two young, previously healthy adult volunteers, one female and one male. The paper's findings and limits, for the study overall: Some responding clones were found in pre-infection memory, which suggests that pre-existing cross-reactive memory T cells took part in the SARS-CoV-2 response. Only two mild cases were covered in the study, and larger cohorts including severe cases with pre-infection samples were considered necessary. SARS-CoV-2 specificity was not confirmed for the second-wave clones peaking on day 37. From day 15 to 85, contracting clones showed balanced CD4/CD8 phenotypes, whereas a second wave of clones that expanded from day 15 to 37 leaned towards CD4+. Contracting CD4+ clones were located mainly in the CM and EM memory subsets, whereas CD8+ clones were found to be enriched in EMRA.

Ficoll-Paque density gradient centrifugation was used to isolate PBMCs. This clonotype was seen only a few times. The target of this receptor is not known. No base-level quality is on record; no much larger clone is a single base apart. The CDR3, from cysteine to phenylalanine, totals 12 residues. Only the CDR3 region is kept as DNA, spanning 36 bases read in frame from base 1. The germline V gene specifies SGHAT as CDR1 and FQNNGV as CDR2. At the junction V is shortened by 6 bases and J by 11 bases; bases outside the gene matches: 7. Sequencing instrument: Illumina NovaSeq 6000. TCRalpha and TCRbeta cDNA libraries were built by 5'RACE with constant-segment primers, adding sample barcodes and unique molecular identifiers. RNA was extracted from every sample with Trizol reagent. Library amplification was performed in two PCR steps, and a second sample barcode and Illumina TruSeq adapters were introduced in the second step. Sequencing of libraries was performed on an Illumina NovaSeq with 2 x 150 bp paired-end reads. The published analysis was carried out like this. With migec v1.2.7, reads were demultiplexed and then collapsed into UMI-guided consensus sequences. With mixcr v2.1.11, UMI consensuses were aligned to TRA and TRB V and J templates and assembled into clonotypes. A clonotype was counted as expanded or contracted only if both edgeR and NoisET called the change significant, with noise models trained on biological replicates. edgeR calls used a false discovery rate-adjusted p below 0.01 and a log2 fold-change threshold of 1. As an exploratory analysis of dynamics, PCA with hierarchical clustering was applied to max-normalized trajectories of the 1000 most abundant clonotypes. The CD4 or CD8 phenotype of responding clones was assigned using the separately sequenced CD4+ and CD8+ repertoires. The public reads were run again by TCRdb, first through fastp at Q25 and then through MiXCR, and only productive beta chains were kept. When rows share a CDR3 protein, they turn into one entry using the most common DNA and genes. TCRdb, not the authors, supplied the V and J calls. The sample table contains about 290,000 distinct CDR3 sequences; only one count was recorded for approximately 16% of them. 22% of the sample goes to the ten largest clones.

The source material was PBMCs or a T cell subset sorted from them (not recorded which). This TCR derives from a man aged 18 to 29 who had mild COVID-19 (a few samples of this study predate the infection). The sample titles of this study are shuffled in the database, so cell type and time point are left out; the donor was told from shared clones. The chain is encoded by TRBV11-2 joined to TRBJ2-3, and 8 junction bases match TRBD2. The CDR3 corresponds to CASSIRTSMQYF. The sequenced DNA: TGTGCCAGCAGTATCCGGACTAGCATGCAGTATTTT.